This T cell receptor (beta chain) was found in a study of CXCR3-negative and CXCR3-positive naive CD8 T cells. Researchers prepared the TRB cDNA libraries using 5' RACE with UMI labels. Reanalyzing the 5' RACE reads, TCRdb keeps one entry per CDR3 protein, without DNA. The sample table sets out 50,000 to 75,000 distinct CDR3 sequences. Germline loops: CDR1 SEHNR, CDR2 FQNEAQ (reference sequence). CDR3 size: 12 residues. The specimen was naive CXCR3- CD8+ T cells from blood. Subset here: CD45RO-CCR7+CD27+CD95- naive CD8+ T cells lacking CXCR3 (TNR3-). This clonotype originated in a human donor in good health. Some clones in this sample may be carry-over from other donors' samples. J is TRBJ2-1 and V is TRBV7-9; the D call of TRBD1 rests on TCRdb alone, since no DNA is present to check it. The CDR3 sequence is CASSPLGDEQFF.